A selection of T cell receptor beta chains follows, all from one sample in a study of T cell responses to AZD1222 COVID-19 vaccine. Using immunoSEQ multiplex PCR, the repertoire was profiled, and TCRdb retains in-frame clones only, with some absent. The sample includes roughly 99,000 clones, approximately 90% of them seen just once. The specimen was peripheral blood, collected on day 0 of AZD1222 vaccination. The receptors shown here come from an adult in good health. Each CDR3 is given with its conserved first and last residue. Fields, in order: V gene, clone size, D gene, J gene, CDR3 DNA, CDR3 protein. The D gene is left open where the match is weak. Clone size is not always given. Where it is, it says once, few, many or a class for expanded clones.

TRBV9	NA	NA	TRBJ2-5	TGTGCCAGCAGCGTAGGGGCCCAAGAGACCCAGTACTTC	CASSVGAQETQYF
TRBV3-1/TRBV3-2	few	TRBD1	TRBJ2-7	TGTGCCAGCAGCCAGAGGGACAGGGTGTACGAGCAGTACTTC	CASSQRDRVYEQYF
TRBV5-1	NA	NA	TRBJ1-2	TGCGCCAGCAGCATTGGGGAGTGGCTTAGCTATGGCTACACCTTC	CASSIGEWLSYGYTF
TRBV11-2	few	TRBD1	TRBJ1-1	TGTGCCAGCAGCCCCACAGGGGCCCGGAACACTGAAGCTTTCTTT	CASSPTGARNTEAFF
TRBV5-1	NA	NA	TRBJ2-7	TGCGCCAGCAGCTCCCCACCTTTTGGCGAGCAGTACTTC	CASSSPPFGEQYF
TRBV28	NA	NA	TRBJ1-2	TGTGCCAGCAGTATCCCGTCCAGTGGCTACACCTTC	CASSIPSSGYTF
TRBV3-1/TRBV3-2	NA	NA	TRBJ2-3	TGTGCCAGCAGCCCCCTAAGGAGCACAGATACGCAGTATTTT	CASSPLRSTDTQYF
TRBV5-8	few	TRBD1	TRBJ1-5	TGTGCCAGCAGCCCCCGGACAGGGAGTAGCAATCAGCCCCAGCATTTT	CASSPRTGSSNQPQHF
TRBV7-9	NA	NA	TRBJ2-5	TGTGCCAGCAGCTTAGACGCGGGGATCCAAGAGACCCAGTACTTC	CASSLDAGIQETQYF
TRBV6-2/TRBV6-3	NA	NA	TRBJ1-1	TGTGCCAGCAGTTTAAGAGGTCAATCGGGGGGATACACTGAAGCTTTCTTT	CASSLRGQSGGYTEAFF
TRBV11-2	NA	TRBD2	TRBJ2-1	TGTGCCAGCAGCCCGGGGGGACGGCGGGGTTACAACAATGAGCAGTTCTTC	CASSPGGRRGYNNEQFF
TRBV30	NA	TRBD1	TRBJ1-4	TGTGCCTGGAGGTACTCATCGTGGACCGAAGGACAGGGTTATAGGAAACTGTTTTTT	CAWRYSSWTEGQGYRKLFF
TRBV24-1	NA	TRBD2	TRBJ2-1	TGTGCCACCAGTGAAACTAGCGGGAGCCATGAGCAGTTCTTC	CATSETSGSHEQFF
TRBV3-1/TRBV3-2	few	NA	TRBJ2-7	TGTGCCAGCAGCGCAACCTACGAGCAGTACTTC	CASSATYEQYF
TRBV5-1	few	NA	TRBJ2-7	TGCGCCAGCAGCTTTGGAGGGGGAGCCTACGAGCAGTACTTC	CASSFGGGAYEQYF
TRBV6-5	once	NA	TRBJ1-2	TGTGCCAGCAGAATGGACAGTAATAACTATGGCTACACCTTC	CASRMDSNNYGYTF
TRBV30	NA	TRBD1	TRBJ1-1	TGTGCCTGGAGGAACAGGGGGAACACTGAAGCTTTCTTT	CAWRNRGNTEAFF